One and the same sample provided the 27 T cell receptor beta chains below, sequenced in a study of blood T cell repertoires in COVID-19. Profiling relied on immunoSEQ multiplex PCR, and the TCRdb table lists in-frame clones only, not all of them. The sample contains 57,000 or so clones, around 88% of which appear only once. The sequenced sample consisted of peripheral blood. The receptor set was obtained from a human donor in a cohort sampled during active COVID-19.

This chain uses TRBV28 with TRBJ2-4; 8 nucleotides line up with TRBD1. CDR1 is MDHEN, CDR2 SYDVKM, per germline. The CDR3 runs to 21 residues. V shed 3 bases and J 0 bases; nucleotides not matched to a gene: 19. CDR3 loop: CASSFRRTGRQILIAKNIQYF. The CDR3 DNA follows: TGTGCCAGCAGTTTTAGGCGGACAGGGCGCCAGATTTTGATAGCCAAAAACATTCAGTACTTC.

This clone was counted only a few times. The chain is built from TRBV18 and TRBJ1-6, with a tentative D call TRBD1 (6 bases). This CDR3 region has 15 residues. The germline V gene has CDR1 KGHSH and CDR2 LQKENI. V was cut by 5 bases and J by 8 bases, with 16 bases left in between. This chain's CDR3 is CASSANRVSDSPLHF. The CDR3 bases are TGTGCCAGCTCAGCGAACAGGGTTTCGGATTCACCCCTCCACTTT.

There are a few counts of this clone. CDR3 amino acids: CASSVTGTVYEQYF. DNA for the CDR3: TGTGCCAGCAGCGTAACGGGGACAGTCTACGAGCAGTACTTC. The rearrangement joins TRBV3-1 (or the pseudogene TRBV3-2) to TRBJ2-7; 7 nucleotides align to TRBD1. Germline lookup yields CDR1 LGHDT and CDR2 YNNKEL (reference sequence). The CDR3 has 14 amino acids. V was pared by 5 bases and J by 3 bases, with 7 bases of the junction left unmatched.

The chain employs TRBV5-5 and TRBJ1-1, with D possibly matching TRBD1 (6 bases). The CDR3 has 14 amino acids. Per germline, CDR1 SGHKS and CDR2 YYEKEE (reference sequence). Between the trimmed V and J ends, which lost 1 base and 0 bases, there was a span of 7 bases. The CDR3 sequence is CASSLRQVNTEAFF. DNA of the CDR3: TGTGCCAGCAGCTTGAGACAGGTGAACACTGAAGCTTTCTTT.

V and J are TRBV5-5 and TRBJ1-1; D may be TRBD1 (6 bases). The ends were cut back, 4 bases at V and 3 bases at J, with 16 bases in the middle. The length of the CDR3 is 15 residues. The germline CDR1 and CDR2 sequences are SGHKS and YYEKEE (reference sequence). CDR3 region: CASSLYRVTDTEAFF. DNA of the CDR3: TGTGCCAGCAGCCTGTACAGGGTTACGGACACTGAAGCTTTCTTT.

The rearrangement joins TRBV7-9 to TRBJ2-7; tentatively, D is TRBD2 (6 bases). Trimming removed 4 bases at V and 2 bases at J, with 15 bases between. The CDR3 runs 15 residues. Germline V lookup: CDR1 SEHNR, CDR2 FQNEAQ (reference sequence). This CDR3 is CASSYRRDSTYEQYF. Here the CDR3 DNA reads TGTGCCAGCAGCTATCGCCGGGACTCAACCTACGAGCAGTACTTC.

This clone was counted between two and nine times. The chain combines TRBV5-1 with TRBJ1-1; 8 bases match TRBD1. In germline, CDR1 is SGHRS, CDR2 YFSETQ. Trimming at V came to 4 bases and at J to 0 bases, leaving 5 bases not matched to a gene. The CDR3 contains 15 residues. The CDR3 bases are TGCGCCAGCAGCCCGGGACAGGAAATGAACACTGAAGCTTTCTTT. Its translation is CASSPGQEMNTEAFF.

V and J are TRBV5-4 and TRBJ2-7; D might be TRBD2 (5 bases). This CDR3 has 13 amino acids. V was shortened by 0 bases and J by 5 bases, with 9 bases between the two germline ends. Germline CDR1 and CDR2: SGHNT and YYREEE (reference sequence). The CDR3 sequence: CASSLAVGDEQYF. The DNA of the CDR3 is TGTGCCAGCAGCTTGGCCGTCGGGGACGAGCAGTACTTC.

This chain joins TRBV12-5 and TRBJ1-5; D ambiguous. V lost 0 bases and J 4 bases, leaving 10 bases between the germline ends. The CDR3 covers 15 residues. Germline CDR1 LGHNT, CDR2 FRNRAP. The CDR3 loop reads CASGLVEGGNQPQHF. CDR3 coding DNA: TGTGCTAGTGGTTTGGTAGAGGGCGGTAATCAGCCCCAGCATTTT.

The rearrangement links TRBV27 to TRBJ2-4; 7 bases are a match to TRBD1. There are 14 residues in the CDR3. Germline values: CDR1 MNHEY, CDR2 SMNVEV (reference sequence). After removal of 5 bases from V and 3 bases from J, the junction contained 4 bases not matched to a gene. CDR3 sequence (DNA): TGTGCCAGCAGTCCTTACAGGGGCAAAAACATTCAGTACTTC. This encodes CASSPYRGKNIQYF.

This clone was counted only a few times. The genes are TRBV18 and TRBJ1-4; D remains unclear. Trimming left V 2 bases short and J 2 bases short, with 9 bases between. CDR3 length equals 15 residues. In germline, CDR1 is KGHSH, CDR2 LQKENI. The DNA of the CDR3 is TGTGCCAGCTCACCAATAAGAGCGACTAATGAAAAACTGTTTTTT. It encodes CASSPIRATNEKLFF.

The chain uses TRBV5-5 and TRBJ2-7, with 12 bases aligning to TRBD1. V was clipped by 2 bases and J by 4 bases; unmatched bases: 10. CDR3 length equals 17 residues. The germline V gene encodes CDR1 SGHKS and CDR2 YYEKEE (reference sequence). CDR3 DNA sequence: TGTGCCAGCAGCTTCGGGACAGGGGGCTCCTCCTTATACGAGCAGTACTTC. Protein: CASSFGTGGSSLYEQYF.

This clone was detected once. In DNA, the CDR3 is TGTGCCACCAGTGATTTAGGGAAGGGGACAGATACGCAGTATTTT. Its protein product is CATSDLGKGTDTQYF. The rearrangement uses TRBV24-1 and TRBJ2-3; D possibly corresponds to TRBD1 (5 bases). V lost 1 base, J lost 3 bases, and 10 bases lay in between. Germline-derived CDR1 and CDR2 are KGHDR and SFDVKD. The CDR3 runs 15 residues.

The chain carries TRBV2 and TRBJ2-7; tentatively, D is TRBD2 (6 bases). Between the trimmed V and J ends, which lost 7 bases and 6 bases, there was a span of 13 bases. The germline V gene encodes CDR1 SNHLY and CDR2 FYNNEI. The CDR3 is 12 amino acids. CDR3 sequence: CASTVGLSEQYF. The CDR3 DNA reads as TGTGCCAGCACGGTAGGACTATCCGAGCAGTACTTC.

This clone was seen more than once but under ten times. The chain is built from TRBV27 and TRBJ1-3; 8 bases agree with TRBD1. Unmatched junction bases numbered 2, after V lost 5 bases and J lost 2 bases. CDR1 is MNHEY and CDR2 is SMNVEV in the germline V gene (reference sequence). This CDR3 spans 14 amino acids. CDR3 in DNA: TGTGCCAGCAGTCCGGACAGGGCTGGAAACACCATATATTTT. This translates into CASSPDRAGNTIYF.

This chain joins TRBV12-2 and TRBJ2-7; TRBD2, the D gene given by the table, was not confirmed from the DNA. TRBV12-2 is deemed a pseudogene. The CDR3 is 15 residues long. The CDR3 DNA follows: TGTGCAAGTCGCTTAGTAGCTGGAAGGCCCTACGAGCAGTACTTC. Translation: CASRLVAGRPYEQYF.

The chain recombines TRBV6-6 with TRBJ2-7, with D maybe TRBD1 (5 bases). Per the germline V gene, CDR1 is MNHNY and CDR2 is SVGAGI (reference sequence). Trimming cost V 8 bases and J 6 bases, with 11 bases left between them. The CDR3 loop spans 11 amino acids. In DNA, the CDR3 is TGTGCCAGCTCAGGGAACCGCGAGCAGTACTTC. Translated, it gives CASSGNREQYF.

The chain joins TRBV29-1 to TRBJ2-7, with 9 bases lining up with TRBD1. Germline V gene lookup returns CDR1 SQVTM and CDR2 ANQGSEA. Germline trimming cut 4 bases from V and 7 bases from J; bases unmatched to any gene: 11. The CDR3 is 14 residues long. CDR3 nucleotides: TGCAGCGTTGTTTGGGGACAGGGTCTTTGGGAGCAGTACTTC. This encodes CSVVWGQGLWEQYF.

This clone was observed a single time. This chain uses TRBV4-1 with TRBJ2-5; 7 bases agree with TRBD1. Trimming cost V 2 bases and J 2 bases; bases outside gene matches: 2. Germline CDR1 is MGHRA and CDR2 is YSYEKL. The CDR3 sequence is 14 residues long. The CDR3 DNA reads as TGCGCCAGCAGCCAACCACAGGGGCAAGAGACCCAGTACTTC. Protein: CASSQPQGQETQYF.

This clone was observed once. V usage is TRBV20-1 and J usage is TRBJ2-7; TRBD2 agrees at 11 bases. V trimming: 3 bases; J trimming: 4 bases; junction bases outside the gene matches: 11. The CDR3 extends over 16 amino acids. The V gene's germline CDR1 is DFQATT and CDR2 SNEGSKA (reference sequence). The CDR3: CSASWLAGGRRYEQYF. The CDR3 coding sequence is TGCAGTGCTAGTTGGCTAGCGGGAGGACGGAGGTACGAGCAGTACTTC.

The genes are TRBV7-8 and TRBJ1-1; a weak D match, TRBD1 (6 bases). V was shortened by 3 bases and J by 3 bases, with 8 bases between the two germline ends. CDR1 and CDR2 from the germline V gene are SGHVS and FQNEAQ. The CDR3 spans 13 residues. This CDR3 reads CASSFNRDTEAFF. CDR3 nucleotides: TGTGCCAGCAGCTTCAACAGGGACACTGAAGCTTTCTTT.

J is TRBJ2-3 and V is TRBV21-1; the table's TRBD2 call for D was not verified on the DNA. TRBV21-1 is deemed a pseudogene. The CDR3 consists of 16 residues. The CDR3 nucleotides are TGTGCCAGCAGCAGCCTTAGCGGGAGGGCCCCAGATACGCAGTATTTT. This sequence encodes CASSSLSGRAPDTQYF.

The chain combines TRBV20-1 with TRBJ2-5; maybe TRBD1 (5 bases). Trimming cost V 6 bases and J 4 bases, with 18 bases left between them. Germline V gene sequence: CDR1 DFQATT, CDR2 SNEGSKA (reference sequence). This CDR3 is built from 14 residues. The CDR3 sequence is CSASSNRFGETQYF. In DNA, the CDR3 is TGCAGTGCGAGTTCGAACAGGTTTGGAGAGACCCAGTACTTC.

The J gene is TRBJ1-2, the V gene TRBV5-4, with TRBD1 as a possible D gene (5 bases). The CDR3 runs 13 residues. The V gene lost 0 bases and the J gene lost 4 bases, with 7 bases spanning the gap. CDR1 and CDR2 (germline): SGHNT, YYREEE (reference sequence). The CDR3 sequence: CASSLDTGYGYTF. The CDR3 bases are TGTGCCAGCAGCTTGGATACAGGCTATGGCTACACCTTC. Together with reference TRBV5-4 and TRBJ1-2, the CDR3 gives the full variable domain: ETGVTQSPTHLIKTRGQQVTLRCSSQSGHNTVSWYQQALGQGPQFIFQYYREEENGRGNFPPRFSGLQFPNYSSELNVNALELDDSALYLCASSLDTGYGYTFGSGTRLTVV.

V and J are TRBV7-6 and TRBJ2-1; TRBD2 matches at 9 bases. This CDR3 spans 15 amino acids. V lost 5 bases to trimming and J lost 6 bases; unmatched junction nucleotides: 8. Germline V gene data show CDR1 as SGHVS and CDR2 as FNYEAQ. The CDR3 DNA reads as TGTGCCAGCAGCCCAATAGCGGGAGCGGTCAATGAGCAGTTCTTC. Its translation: CASSPIAGAVNEQFF.

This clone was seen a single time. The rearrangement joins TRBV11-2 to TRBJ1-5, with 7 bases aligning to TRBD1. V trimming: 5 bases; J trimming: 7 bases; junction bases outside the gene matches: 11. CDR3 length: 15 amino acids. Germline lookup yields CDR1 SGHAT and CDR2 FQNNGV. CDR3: CASSTGVSGGQPQHF. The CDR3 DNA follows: TGTGCCAGCAGCACAGGGGTGTCCGGGGGCCAGCCCCAGCATTTT.

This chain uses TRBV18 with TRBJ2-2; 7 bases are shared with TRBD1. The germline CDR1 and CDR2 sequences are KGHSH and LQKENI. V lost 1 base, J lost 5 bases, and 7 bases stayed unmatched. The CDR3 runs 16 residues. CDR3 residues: CASSPLDRVGTGELFF. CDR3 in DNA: TGTGCCAGCTCACCACTCGACAGGGTCGGGACCGGGGAGCTGTTTTTT.